The following is a T cell receptor beta chain sequence with its context. The antigen remains undetermined. 13 Jbeta primers and 60 Vbeta primers were used for the PCR. Generated by immunoSEQ multiplex PCR, the TCRdb table keeps only in-frame clones and is missing some. The sample records about 92,000 clones, just under 70% being singletons. The sample belongs to a study of cytomegalovirus exposure and HLA in healthy donors. Broader study findings: Later on, a genetic analysis was performed. It linked a missense variant in DCLRE1C with V- and J-gene trimming of TCR beta. The likely origin of a cluster of highly shared sequence variants was a sequencing artifact. Per a prior analysis, the majority of TCR beta V segments were productive roughly 87% or roughly 30% of the time.

This CDR3 is 18 amino acids long. The germline gives CDR1 LGHNA, CDR2 YSLEER. J was trimmed by 1 base and V by 1 base; bases with no gene match: 10. The chain links TRBV4-3 to TRBJ2-1; 7 bases align to TRBD2. The origin of this receptor is a middle-aged man in good health and CMV-seronegative. What was sequenced was PBMCs. The CDR3 DNA reads as TGCGCCAGCAGCCAAGGATCGGTCCTAGCGGATTCCTACAATGAGCAGTTCTTC. Translating gives CASSQGSVLADSYNEQFF.